This entry describes one TCR beta chain. The antigen is undetermined. PCR amplification relied on 60 Vbeta primers (plus 13 Jbeta primers). As processed by the authors: A follow-up analysis tallied 73 million or so unique TCR beta chains, roughly 11 million shared. The table came from immunoSEQ multiplex PCR; TCRdb's copy has only in-frame clones and leaves some out. V, J and clone size are those of that table, while D and trimming were read from the DNA. The data contain about 100,000 clones, around four fifths of them singletons. This entry comes from a study of cytomegalovirus exposure and HLA in healthy donors. The CDR3 extends over 16 amino acids. Germline CDR1 reads MDHEN; CDR2 reads SYDVKM. V was clipped by 5 bases and J by 11 bases; unmatched bases: 14. Study-wide results and limits: Segments of the TCR beta V type were, in most cases, productive about 90% or about 30% of the time in an earlier analysis.

The chain uses TRBV28 and TRBJ2-6; 8 nucleotides align to TRBD1. This sequence was found in a man aged 35-49 years in good health and CMV-seropositive. The sample consisted of PBMCs. CDR3 in DNA: TGTGCCAGCAGTGTCCAGTGGGGACAGGCCTCCGACGTCCTGACTTTC. It specifies CASSVQWGQASDVLTF.